In this sample, the clone carrying this T cell receptor (beta chain) turned up many times. These data originate in a study of T cells in Graves' hyperthyroidism and ophthalmopathy. There were TCR beta CDR3 regions amplified from RNA transcripts. HTBI primers were employed in a first-round RT-PCR of the TCR CDR3. TCRdb itself ran the multiplex PCR reads through MiXCR, one entry per CDR3 protein. This table has roughly 570,000 distinct CDR3 sequences, about half appearing once. Criteria for exclusion of patients were uncontrolled infection, other autoimmune disease, pregnancy or lactation. The CDR3 is made up of 15 amino acids. Germline V gene data show CDR1 as SGHAT and CDR2 as FQNNGV. The junction had 8 bases not matched to a gene; V was cut back by 10 bases and J by 3 bases.

The chain has TRBV11-2 and TRBJ2-7; the match to TRBD2 covers 14 bases. This clonotype originated in an adult woman with Graves' disease, either hyperthyroidism or ophthalmopathy (not recorded which). The sequenced sample consisted of peripheral blood or thyroid tissue (not recorded which). The CDR3 here is CAILGTSGRYYEQYF. DNA for the CDR3: TGTGCCATATTGGGGACTAGCGGGAGATACTACGAGCAGTACTTC. Combining the CDR3 with reference TRBV11-2 and TRBJ2-7 gives the whole variable domain EAGVAQSPRYKIIEKRQSVAFWCNPISGHATLYWYQQILGQGPKLLIQFQNNGVVDDSQLPKDRFSAERLKGVDSTLKIQPAKLEDSAVYLCAILGTSGRYYEQYFGPGTRLTVT.